The 23 T cell receptor beta chains presented below share a single source sample, sequenced in a study of blood T cells in healthy people across ages. Then a second PCR, running roughly 7 to 11 cycles, was carried out with a sample-barcoded 5' primer and a J-beta primer mix. TCRdb reprocessed the 5' RACE reads via MiXCR and lists one record per CDR3 protein. Here the sample spans about 620,000 distinct CDR3 sequences, over 40% being singletons. Sequenced sample: blood. The receptors were gathered from a woman aged 80 or over in good health.

This chain links TRBV12-3 or TRBV12-4 with TRBJ2-7; TRBD1 matches at 9 bases. The length of the CDR3 is 16 residues. V trimming: 2 bases; J trimming: 2 bases; junction bases outside the gene matches: 7. This CDR3 is CASSLPGQGLAYEQYF. The DNA for the CDR3 is TGTGCCAGCAGTTTACCCGGACAGGGGCTAGCCTACGAGCAGTACTTC.

In this sample, this clonotype turned up many times. The rearrangement links TRBV5-1 to TRBJ2-1; D is possibly TRBD1 or TRBD2 (5 bases each). Germline V lookup: CDR1 SGHRS, CDR2 YFSETQ. The ends were cut back, 1 base at V and 2 bases at J, with 16 bases in the middle. This CDR3 is built from 17 residues. The CDR3 here is CASSLNTGGRAYNEQFF. The CDR3 nucleotides read TGCGCCAGCAGCTTGAATACAGGAGGAAGAGCCTACAATGAGCAGTTCTTC.

At least ten counts were recorded for this clonotype. CDR3 bases: TGTGCCAGCGGCCCAAGGGATGGAGCGCAGTATTTT. Protein sequence: CASGPRDGAQYF. The chain employs TRBV12-3 or TRBV12-4 and TRBJ2-3; D is undetermined. The V gene lost 8 bases and the J gene lost 10 bases, with 16 bases spanning the gap. The CDR3 is 12 residues long.

In its sample, this clonotype was seen many times. A read error may produce the germline difference seen at one junction end. The rearrangement joins TRBV5-1 to TRBJ2-3; D gene uncertain. This CDR3 comprises 12 residues. From germline, CDR1 is SGHRS and CDR2 YFSETQ. The DNA of the CDR3 is TGTGCCAGCAGTCCTCCGGGAGATACGCAGTATTTT. It is translated as CASSPPGDTQYF.

About this clonotype: A much bigger clone sits one base away, suggesting this may be a read error. The V gene is TRBV20-1, the J gene TRBJ2-7, with 7 bases that match TRBD2. V dropped 2 bases and J dropped 2; count of bases not matched to a gene: 6. This CDR3 has 14 residues. Germline loops: CDR1 DFQATT, CDR2 SNEGSKA (reference sequence). The CDR3 nucleotides read TGCAGTGCTAGAACCTGGCGGGGGACCTACGAGCAGTACTTC. It yields the protein CSARTWRGTYEQYF.

Turning to this clonotype: One base away lies a much larger clone, so this may be a sequencing read error. The CDR3 coding sequence is TGCTGTGCTCGGAGTAACTATGGCTACACCTTC. It encodes CCARSNYGYTF. V and J are TRBV20-1 and TRBJ1-2; unclear D gene. This CDR3 spans 11 amino acids. Germline V gene lookup returns CDR1 DFQATT and CDR2 SNEGSKA (reference sequence).

The V gene is TRBV5-5, the J gene TRBJ2-4; a weak D match, TRBD2 (6 bases). V lost 0 bases and J 4 bases, leaving 14 bases between the germline ends. Germline V lookup: CDR1 SGHKS, CDR2 YYEKEE (reference sequence). This CDR3 comprises 16 residues. The CDR3 DNA sequence: TGTGCCAGCAGCTTGGCACCCCCGGGAGAGAAAAACATTCAGTACTTC. Amino acids: CASSLAPPGEKNIQYF.

As regards this clonotype: Just one base apart from a much larger clone, this may be a read error. The V call is TRBV20-1, the J call TRBJ2-5, with 14 bases fitting TRBD2. The CDR3 runs 14 residues. Germline V CDR1 and CDR2: DFQATT, SNEGSKA (reference sequence). Losses at the gene ends were 5 bases for V and 9 bases for J; bases not matched to a gene: 8. The CDR3 sequence: CSASGLAGASPQYF. The CDR3 nucleotides read TGCAGTGCTTCGGGACTAGCGGGGGCAAGCCCCCAGTACTTC.

This clonotype showed up just once. In nucleotides, the CDR3 is TGTGCCAGCAGTCCGACAGGGGATCGCTCCTACGAGCAGTACTTC. It translates to CASSPTGDRSYEQYF. The chain carries TRBV12-3 or TRBV12-4 and TRBJ2-7, with 8 bases matching TRBD1. V lost 5 bases to trimming and J lost 0 bases; unmatched junction nucleotides: 6. CDR3 length: 15 residues.

This chain uses TRBV27 with TRBJ1-1; 12 bases are a match to TRBD1. Germline CDR1 reads MNHEY; CDR2 reads SMNVEV (reference sequence). This CDR3 contains 18 residues. J was trimmed by 4 bases and V by 1 base; bases with no gene match: 10. This CDR3 is CASSLYWGTGGATTEAFF. DNA for the CDR3: TGTGCCAGCAGTTTATATTGGGGGACAGGGGGCGCGACCACTGAAGCTTTCTTT.

This clonotype was counted many times. The J gene is TRBJ1-1, the V gene TRBV19, with TRBD1 identical over 10 bases. The CDR3 contains 19 residues. Germline trimming cut 3 bases from V and 0 bases from J; bases unmatched to any gene: 13. Germline V gene sequence: CDR1 LNHDA, CDR2 SQIVND (reference sequence). CDR3 in DNA: TGTGCCAGTAGTATCGTAGCCGGGACAGGGGCTTCGATGAACACTGAAGCTTTCTTT. It specifies CASSIVAGTGASMNTEAFF.

This clonotype was detected ten times or more. A junction end diverges from the germline sequence, so it may reflect a read error. V is TRBV29-1 and J is TRBJ2-1; 7 bases are a match to TRBD1. The CDR3 extends over 14 amino acids. CDR1 SQVTM and CDR2 ANQGSEA come from the germline V gene. CDR3: CSVEGGRGLAEQFF. The CDR3 DNA reads as TGCAGCGTGGAAGGGGGCAGGGGCCTAGCTGAGCAGTTCTTC.

The genes are TRBV7-9 and TRBJ2-5; no clear D gene. V was trimmed by 5 bases and J by 5 bases, leaving 15 bases between them. The CDR3 length is 14 residues. Germline V gene data show CDR1 as SEHNR and CDR2 as FQNEAQ (reference sequence). CDR3 in amino acids: CASSLTRVGETQYF. CDR3 nucleotides: TGTGCCAGCAGCCTTACCCGGGTCGGGGAGACCCAGTACTTC.

About this clonotype itself: This may come from a read error, since a much larger clone is one base off. J is TRBJ2-7 and V is TRBV27; perhaps TRBD1 as D (6 bases). The CDR3 has 13 amino acids. CDR1 and CDR2 from the germline V gene are MNHEY and SMNVEV (reference sequence). The CDR3 bases are TGTGCCGGCAGGGACATCCTATACAATGAGCAGTACTTC. Translation: CAGRDILYNEQYF.

This chain connects TRBV18 to TRBJ2-4; 8 bases line up with TRBD2. The end of the DNA fits TRBJ2-7 better, so the J call may be wrong. Germline loops: CDR1 KGHSH, CDR2 LQKENI. The CDR3 length is 15 residues. This CDR3 is CASSPPPGGPYEQYF. CDR3 DNA: TGTGCCAGCTCACCACCGCCGGGAGGGCCCTACGAGCAGTACTTC.

J is TRBJ1-1 and V is TRBV5-1, with D possibly matching TRBD1 (6 bases). This CDR3 has 14 amino acids. Germline V lookup: CDR1 SGHRS, CDR2 YFSETQ. V dropped 4 bases and J dropped 3 bases, with 13 bases sitting between them. The chain's CDR3 is CASSIGDMDTEAFF. CDR3 nucleotides: TGCGCCAGCAGCATCGGGGACATGGACACTGAAGCTTTCTTT.

V gene TRBV7-9 combines with J gene TRBJ2-3; a weak D match, TRBD2 (5 bases). Germline CDR1 and CDR2: SEHNR and FQNEAQ (reference sequence). The V end was cut by 3 bases, the J end by 8 bases, with 24 bases between. There are 17 residues in the CDR3. This CDR3 reads CASSLRTAGPQIGTQYF. The CDR3 DNA is TGTGCCAGCAGCTTGAGGACTGCGGGCCCACAGATCGGTACGCAGTATTTT.

The chain carries TRBV4-3 and TRBJ2-1; TRBD2 matches at 7 bases. This CDR3 contains 17 residues. Germline CDR1 reads LGHNA; CDR2 reads YSLEER. Germline trimming cut 0 bases from V and 5 bases from J; bases unmatched to any gene: 10. CDR3 amino acids: CASSQEGVLAADNEQFF. The CDR3 nucleotides read TGCGCCAGCAGCCAAGAGGGGGTCCTAGCGGCCGACAATGAGCAGTTCTTC.

This clonotype has ten or more counts. The chain recombines TRBV6-6 with TRBJ1-5; 8 positions match TRBD1. This CDR3 region has 15 residues. Germline assignment: CDR1 MNHNY and CDR2 SVGAGI (reference sequence). V lost 8 bases to trimming and J lost 0 bases; unmatched junction nucleotides: 6. The CDR3 spells CASSDRGYSNQPQHF. The CDR3 DNA sequence: TGTGCCAGCTCAGACAGGGGCTATAGCAATCAGCCCCAGCATTTT.

This clonotype occurred many times. In nucleotides, the CDR3 is TGTGCCATCAAACGCACAGATACGCAGTATTTT. This translates into CAIKRTDTQYF. The chain employs TRBV10-3 and TRBJ2-3; D remains unclear. The CDR3 consists of 11 residues. The V gene's germline CDR1 is ENHRY and CDR2 SYGVKD. V was clipped by 7 bases and J by 1 base, with 3 bases between them.

Many counts were recorded for this clonotype. The CDR3 region has the DNA TGCAGCGCCGTGGTTCAGGGGGCAGAGACCCAGTACTTC. The encoded protein is CSAVVQGAETQYF. The chain recombines TRBV29-1 with TRBJ2-5, with TRBD1 matching over 8 bases. With 7 bases clipped from V and 4 bases from J, the junction kept 8 bases outside the gene matches. The germline V gene has CDR1 SQVTM and CDR2 ANQGSEA. The CDR3 is 13 residues long.

This clonotype occurred many times. This rearrangement joins TRBV5-1 to TRBJ2-1; TRBD2 matches at 8 bases. This CDR3 comprises 15 residues. Germline CDR1 is SGHRS and CDR2 is YFSETQ. Germline trimming cut 2 bases from V and 6 bases from J; bases unmatched to any gene: 7. DNA for the CDR3: TGCGCCAGCAGCTTTAGCGGGGTACGGTCCAATGAGCAGTTCTTC. Protein sequence: CASSFSGVRSNEQFF.

V usage is TRBV2 and J usage is TRBJ1-5; no firm D call. Germline V CDR1 and CDR2: SNHLY, FYNNEI. The CDR3 is 13 residues long. V shed 3 bases and J shed 3 bases, with 6 bases lying between them. In DNA, the CDR3 is TGTGCCAGCAGTGAGGTACCCAATCAGCCCCAGCATTTT. It translates to CASSEVPNQPQHF.